These 27 T cell receptor beta chains were all obtained from the same sample, sequenced in a study of T cells in Graves' hyperthyroidism and ophthalmopathy. Amplification of TCR beta CDR3 regions used RNA as the template. Initially, a first-round RT-PCR of the TCR CDR3 employed the HTBI primer set. TCRdb passed the multiplex PCR reads through MiXCR, listing each CDR3 protein once. The profile shows about 560,000 distinct CDR3 sequences, less than 20% of them singletons. Sequencing input: blood. These receptors all come from a woman aged 25 to 39 with Graves' hyperthyroidism.

The rearrangement links TRBV27 to TRBJ2-1; tentative D call: TRBD2 (5 bases). The CDR3 is 13 amino acids. Between the trimmed V and J ends, which lost 7 bases and 8 bases, there was a span of 15 bases. Germline CDR1 MNHEY, CDR2 SMNVEV (reference sequence). CDR3 sequence reads: CASNRGSGHEQFF. The CDR3 coding sequence is TGTGCCAGCAACCGAGGGAGTGGGCATGAGCAGTTCTTC.

Many counts were recorded for this clonotype. V usage is TRBV20-1 and J usage is TRBJ2-7; 7 bases map to TRBD2. J gave up 5 bases and V 0 bases, and 13 bases lay outside the gene matches. Germline V gene sequence: CDR1 DFQATT, CDR2 SNEGSKA (reference sequence). CDR3 size: 16 residues. The CDR3 DNA follows: TGCAGTGCTAGAGATCGATTGGCGGGAGTAAGCCACGAGCAGTACTTC. Encoded protein: CSARDRLAGVSHEQYF.

This clonotype showed up many times. The V gene is TRBV20-1, the J gene TRBJ2-3; the match to TRBD2 covers 7 bases. The junction had 4 bases not matched to a gene; V was cut back by 2 bases and J by 2 bases. The CDR3 loop spans 14 amino acids. The germline CDR1 and CDR2 sequences are DFQATT and SNEGSKA (reference sequence). CDR3 sequence (DNA): TGCAGTGCTAGACTAGCGGAATACACAGATACGCAGTATTTT. Encoded protein: CSARLAEYTDTQYF.

Regarding this clonotype: It may be a read error: a sequence one base away is much more abundant. J is TRBJ2-7 and V is TRBV7-7, with 9 bases that match TRBD1. Trimming at V came to 4 bases and at J to 7 bases, leaving 5 bases not matched to a gene. Germline V gene sequence: CDR1 SSHAT, CDR2 FNYEAQ (reference sequence). CDR3 length equals 13 residues. CDR3 loop: CASSWTGADEQYF. In DNA, the CDR3 is TGTGCCAGCAGCTGGACAGGGGCGGATGAGCAGTACTTC.

Worth noting for this clonotype: A read error may explain this, as a much larger clone is one base away. The J gene is TRBJ2-3, the V gene TRBV19; 7 bases map to TRBD2. The CDR3 length is 15 residues. Germline V CDR1 and CDR2: LNHDA, SQIVND (reference sequence). DNA for the CDR3: TGTGCCAGTAGTATGGCTAGCGGTTCCACAGATAAGCAGTATTTT. Translating it yields CASSMASGSTDKQYF. Combining the CDR3 with reference TRBV19 and TRBJ2-3 gives the whole variable domain DGGITQSPKYLFRKEGQNVTLSCEQNLNHDAMYWYRQDPGQGLRLIYYSQIVNDFQKGDIAEGYSVSREKKESFPLTVTSAQKNPTAFYLCASSMASGSTDKQYFGPGTRLTVL.

The chain joins TRBV18 to TRBJ2-7, with D perhaps TRBD1 or TRBD2 (7 bases each). The CDR3 spans 14 residues. V was cut by 5 bases and J by 2 bases, with 13 bases left in between. Germline-derived CDR1 and CDR2 are KGHSH and LQKENI. In nucleotides, the CDR3 is TGTGCCAGCTCAGGGGGAGGGACAGCCTACGAGCAGTACTTC. Its translation: CASSGGGTAYEQYF. The whole variable domain, filled in from reference TRBV18 and TRBJ2-7, reads NAGVMQNPRHLVRRRGQEARLRCSPMKGHSHVYWYRQLPEEGLKFMVYLQKENIIDESGMPKERFSAEFPKEGPSILRIQQVVRGDSAAYFCASSGGGTAYEQYFGPGTRLTVT.

V usage is TRBV7-9 and J usage is TRBJ2-2; 12 bases are a match to TRBD2. Germline assignment: CDR1 SEHNR and CDR2 FQNEAQ (reference sequence). There are 17 residues in the CDR3. After removal of 8 bases from V and 0 bases from J, the junction contained 7 bases not matched to a gene. The chain's CDR3 is CASGGLAGIANTGELFF. The CDR3 DNA sequence: TGTGCCAGCGGAGGACTAGCGGGGATCGCGAACACCGGGGAGCTGTTTTTT.

This clonotype was seen many times. The chain is built from TRBV28 and TRBJ2-5; D call uncertain. V was clipped by 6 bases and J by 1 base, with 18 bases between them. From germline, CDR1 is MDHEN and CDR2 SYDVKM. The CDR3 loop spans 16 amino acids. The CDR3 sequence is CASSLRGRLIQETQYF. The CDR3 DNA follows: TGTGCCAGCAGCCTTCGAGGTAGGCTGATCCAAGAGACCCAGTACTTC.

This clonotype has ten or more counts. The chain is built from TRBV28 and TRBJ2-7; D might be TRBD1 or TRBD2, each matching 5 bases. Germline V gene data show CDR1 as MDHEN and CDR2 as SYDVKM. CDR3 length: 15 amino acids. The ends were cut back, 6 bases at V and 3 bases at J, with 18 bases in the middle. The DNA of the CDR3 is TGTGCCAGCAGACGCGAGGGGACCGAACTCTACGAGCAGTACTTC. Its translation: CASRREGTELYEQYF. Together with reference TRBV28 and TRBJ2-7, the CDR3 gives the full variable domain: DVKVTQSSRYLVKRTGEKVFLECVQDMDHENMFWYRQDPGLGLRLIYFSYDVKMKEKGDIPEGYSVSREKKERFSLILESASTNQTSMYLCASRREGTELYEQYFGPGTRLTVT.

This clonotype occurred a few times. The V gene is TRBV27, the J gene TRBJ2-3; D unclear. Germline loops: CDR1 MNHEY, CDR2 SMNVEV (reference sequence). The ends were cut back, 7 bases at V and 6 bases at J, with 14 bases in the middle. This CDR3 has 13 residues. This chain's CDR3 is CASTLTRGDTQYF. CDR3 nucleotides: TGTGCCAGCACCCTCACGCGTGGGGATACGCAGTATTTT.

This sequence joins TRBV19 and TRBJ2-1; 11 bases match TRBD1. J lost 6 bases, V lost 3 bases, and 7 bases had no gene match. The V gene's germline CDR1 is LNHDA and CDR2 SQIVND (reference sequence). The CDR3 consists of 16 residues. CDR3 loop: CASSILKGQGGNEQFF. The CDR3 DNA reads as TGTGCCAGTAGTATTCTAAAGGGACAGGGGGGCAATGAGCAGTTCTTC.

The chain is built from TRBV7-6 and TRBJ2-3; maybe TRBD2 (5 bases). The germline V gene has CDR1 SGHVS and CDR2 FNYEAQ. V lost 0 bases, J lost 2 bases, and 15 bases lay in between. The CDR3 is made up of 17 amino acids. The CDR3 DNA is TGTGCCAGCAGCTTAGCCCGACTATACTTCGACACAGATACGCAGTATTTT. The encoded protein is CASSLARLYFDTDTQYF.

At least ten counts were recorded for this clonotype. The chain employs TRBV7-2 and TRBJ2-5, with TRBD1 matching over 11 bases. The CDR3 consists of 16 residues. In germline, CDR1 is SGHTA, CDR2 FQGNSA. Unmatched junction bases numbered 10, after V lost 5 bases and J lost 5 bases. CDR3 coding DNA: TGTGCCAGCAGCGAACGGACAGGGGGCTTTGGGGAGACCCAGTACTTC. It encodes CASSERTGGFGETQYF.

The sample holds many counts of this clonotype. J is TRBJ2-1 and V is TRBV5-1; D possibly corresponds to TRBD1 (5 bases). Trimming took 0 bases from V and 5 from J, leaving 15 bases between them. CDR3 size: 16 residues. The germline CDR1 and CDR2 sequences are SGHRS and YFSETQ. Here the CDR3 DNA reads TGCGCCAGCAGCTTGGCTATGGTAGCACAGGACAATGAGCAGTTCTTC. This translates into CASSLAMVAQDNEQFF.

The sample holds a few counts of this clonotype. The chain links TRBV5-6 to TRBJ1-2; TRBD1 matches 9 bases. The germline CDR1 and CDR2 sequences are SGHDT and YYEEEE. The CDR3 totals 14 residues. The ends lost 5 bases at V and 3 bases at J; junction bases unmatched: 5. This CDR3 is CASSQQGAHYGYTF. CDR3 nucleotides: TGTGCCAGCAGTCAACAGGGGGCTCACTATGGCTACACCTTC.

This clonotype appeared many times. The rearrangement uses TRBV13 and TRBJ1-1; no reliable D call. Trimming took off 1 base at V and 4 bases at J, with 10 bases between the two ends. The CDR3 spans 14 residues. The germline V gene encodes CDR1 PRHDT and CDR2 FYEKMQ (reference sequence). The CDR3 is CASSLASRATEAFF. Here the CDR3 DNA reads TGTGCCAGCAGCTTAGCATCGAGAGCCACTGAAGCTTTCTTT.

This rearrangement joins TRBV15 to TRBJ1-1, with 8 bases matching TRBD1. V lost 1 base to trimming and J lost 3 bases; unmatched junction nucleotides: 13. CDR1 LNHNV and CDR2 YYDKDF come from the germline V gene (reference sequence). This CDR3 is 18 amino acids long. The CDR3 DNA reads as TGTGCCACCAGCAGAGGGTACAGGGGGTCAGTCGGTGACACTGAAGCTTTCTTT. The encoded protein is CATSRGYRGSVGDTEAFF.

This clonotype has a count of ten or more. The genes are TRBV28 and TRBJ2-3; 11 positions agree with TRBD2. The CDR3 runs to 16 residues. V trimming: 5 bases; J trimming: 2 bases; junction bases outside the gene matches: 6. Germline V gives CDR1 MDHEN, CDR2 SYDVKM. The CDR3 sequence: CASSPPGLAATDTQYF. DNA of the CDR3: TGTGCCAGCAGTCCTCCGGGACTAGCGGCCACAGATACGCAGTATTTT.

This rearrangement joins TRBV3-1 to TRBJ2-5; D is possibly TRBD2 (6 bases). V was shortened by 0 bases and J by 5 bases, with 7 bases between the two germline ends. The CDR3 covers 13 residues. Germline CDR1 reads LGHDT; CDR2 reads YNNKEL (reference sequence). The DNA of the CDR3 is TGTGCCAGCAGCCAAGAACTAGCTGAGACCCAGTACTTC. Residues: CASSQELAETQYF.

This clonotype has a handful of counts. The chain joins TRBV12-3 or TRBV12-4 to TRBJ1-2; 9 nucleotides line up with TRBD1. V trimming: 2 bases; J trimming: 2 bases; junction bases outside the gene matches: 6. The CDR3 consists of 16 residues. The CDR3 region is CASSLLGTGLNYGYTF. The CDR3 DNA reads TGTGCCAGCAGTTTACTTGGGACAGGGTTAAACTATGGCTACACCTTC.

This clonotype was counted a few times. The genes are TRBV5-1 and TRBJ2-5, with 11 positions matching TRBD2. Trimming cost V 4 bases and J 5 bases; bases outside gene matches: 10. The CDR3 spans 16 residues. The germline gives CDR1 SGHRS, CDR2 YFSETQ. Here the CDR3 DNA reads TGCGCCAGCAGCGCCTTAGCGGGAGGGCCTGAGGAGACCCAGTACTTC. Translation gives CASSALAGGPEETQYF.

This clonotype came up a few times. The CDR3 is CASSPARDRVQGLAVSLAKNIQYF. In DNA, the CDR3 is TGTGCCAGCAGCCCCGCCCGGGACAGGGTTCAGGGACTAGCGGTTTCTTTAGCCAAAAACATTCAGTACTTC. The rearrangement uses TRBV27 and TRBJ2-4; 11 positions agree with TRBD2. CDR1 is MNHEY, CDR2 SMNVEV, per germline (reference sequence). The CDR3 spans 24 residues. Trimming at V came to 6 bases and at J to 0 bases, leaving 28 bases not matched to a gene.

The V call is TRBV6-1, the J call TRBJ2-1, with 12 positions matching TRBD1. This CDR3 is built from 18 residues. The germline V gene has CDR1 MNHNS and CDR2 SASEGT. The ends lost 5 bases at V and 3 bases at J; junction bases unmatched: 11. CDR3 coding DNA: TGTGCCAGCAGTCACGGGACCGGGACAGGGGGCCTCTACAATGAGCAGTTCTTC. The encoded protein is CASSHGTGTGGLYNEQFF.

This clonotype turned up a few times. The CDR3: CAWTPGQGVLEQFF. CDR3 in DNA: TGTGCCTGGACCCCCGGACAGGGGGTGTTGGAGCAGTTCTTC. The chain couples TRBV30 to TRBJ2-1, with 10 bases matching TRBD1. CDR3 length equals 14 residues. V dropped 4 bases and J dropped 10; count of bases not matched to a gene: 10. CDR1 and CDR2 (germline): GTSNPN, SVGIG (reference sequence).

This clonotype was counted ten times or more. The gene calls are TRBV27 and TRBJ2-5; 7 positions agree with TRBD1. Germline loops: CDR1 MNHEY, CDR2 SMNVEV (reference sequence). This CDR3 is 17 amino acids long. V gave up 0 bases and J gave up 6 bases; unmatched junction bases: 13. The CDR3 DNA is TGTGCCAGCAGTTTATCCCCCCGGGCAGGGGGTTTGAAGACCCAGTACTTC. Translation gives CASSLSPRAGGLKTQYF.

This clonotype was detected ten times or more. V gene TRBV5-6 combines with J gene TRBJ2-3; 7 positions agree with TRBD2. The CDR3 is 16 residues long. The germline V gene encodes CDR1 SGHDT and CDR2 YYEEEE. V gave up 2 bases and J gave up 6 bases; unmatched junction bases: 12. In DNA, the CDR3 is TGTGCCAGCAGCTTAAGAGTCCAGCGGGGACGGGATACGCAGTATTTT. It encodes CASSLRVQRGRDTQYF. The full variable domain, completed using reference TRBV5-6 and TRBJ2-3, is DAGVTQSPTHLIKTRGQQVTLRCSPKSGHDTVSWYQQALGQGPQFIFQYYEEEERQRGNFPDRFSGHQFPNYSSELNVNALLLGDSALYLCASSLRVQRGRDTQYFGPGTRLTVL.

J is TRBJ2-3 and V is TRBV20-1; tentatively, D is TRBD1 or TRBD2 (5 bases each). CDR3 size: 16 residues. Trimming shortened V by 6 bases and J by 0 bases, and 19 bases separated the two germline ends. Germline V gene sequence: CDR1 DFQATT, CDR2 SNEGSKA (reference sequence). The CDR3 here is CSAHSPGAPSTDTQYF. Here the CDR3 DNA reads TGCAGTGCCCATAGTCCCGGGGCCCCTAGCACAGATACGCAGTATTTT.